The 32 T cell receptor beta chains presented below share a single source sample, sequenced in a study of T cell repertoires in cytomegalovirus infection. MiXCR, run by TCRdb on the reads, gives a single entry per CDR3 protein. The table lists 310,000 or so distinct CDR3 sequences, roughly 15% of them singletons. Sequenced material: PBMCs. The source of these receptors is a human donor in good health (CMV status not recorded). Some clones in this sample may be carry-over from other donors' samples.

The J gene is TRBJ2-1, the V gene TRBV19, with 7 bases that match TRBD1. The J segment lost 3 bases and the V segment lost 4 bases, leaving 12 bases of the junction unmatched. Germline V CDR1 and CDR2: LNHDA, SQIVND (reference sequence). The CDR3 is 17 residues long. The CDR3 sequence is CASSTPTGITLYNEQFF. DNA of the CDR3: TGTGCCAGTAGTACCCCGACAGGGATTACCCTCTACAATGAGCAGTTCTTC.

The V and J genes are TRBV6-2 or TRBV6-3 and TRBJ2-1; TRBD1 matches 10 bases. The length of the CDR3 is 13 residues. CDR1 MNHEY and CDR2 SVGEGT come from the germline V gene. V gave up 8 bases and J gave up 7 bases; unmatched junction bases: 5. CDR3 protein: CASGTGARNEQFF. CDR3 coding DNA: TGTGCCAGCGGGACAGGGGCGAGGAATGAGCAGTTCTTC.

The chain combines TRBV20-1 with TRBJ1-2, with TRBD1 matching over 10 bases. V shed 3 bases and J 3 bases; nucleotides not matched to a gene: 4. Germline V gene sequence: CDR1 DFQATT, CDR2 SNEGSKA (reference sequence). CDR3 length equals 14 residues. The CDR3 region is CSASSGQGHYGYTF. CDR3 coding DNA: TGCAGTGCTAGTTCGGGACAGGGGCACTATGGCTACACCTTC.

The V call is TRBV28, the J call TRBJ2-7, with 7 bases identical to TRBD1. The length of the CDR3 is 12 residues. CDR1 MDHEN and CDR2 SYDVKM come from the germline V gene. Unmatched junction bases numbered 3, after V lost 8 bases and J lost 2 bases. CDR3 bases: TGTGCCAGCCTCAGGGGGACCTACGAGCAGTACTTC. This sequence encodes CASLRGTYEQYF.

This clonotype was recorded a few times. This sequence joins TRBV15 and TRBJ1-5, with 8 bases aligning to TRBD1. Germline CDR1 is LNHNV and CDR2 is YYDKDF (reference sequence). V shed 5 bases and J 4 bases; nucleotides not matched to a gene: 7. This CDR3 has 15 residues. CDR3 amino acids: CATSLDRGRNQPQHF. CDR3 in DNA: TGTGCCACCAGCCTCGACAGGGGAAGGAATCAGCCCCAGCATTTT.

A few counts support this clonotype. The gene calls are TRBV7-8 and TRBJ1-2; D unclear. Germline values: CDR1 SGHVS, CDR2 FQNEAQ. The V and J ends lost 6 bases and 3 bases respectively, with 26 bases between them. The CDR3 runs to 18 residues. CDR3: CASSPVSGQPLGHYGYTF. CDR3 nucleotides: TGTGCCAGCAGTCCGGTTAGCGGTCAGCCCTTAGGGCACTATGGCTACACCTTC.

This clonotype appeared a few times. The junction departs from the called germline gene at one end, perhaps through a read error. The chain couples TRBV5-3 to TRBJ2-5, with TRBD2 matching over 11 bases. TRBV5-3 belongs to the ORF category, with a function that is uncertain. CDR3 length: 17 amino acids. The CDR3 protein is CASSSNIAGGPEETQYF. CDR3 DNA sequence: TGTGCCAGCAGCTCTAACATAGCGGGGGGGCCCGAAGAGACCCAGTACTTC.

The chain is built from TRBV3-1 and TRBJ2-1; 10 bases map to TRBD1. CDR1 LGHDT and CDR2 YNNKEL come from the germline V gene (reference sequence). CDR3 size: 16 residues. The V gene end was trimmed by 2 bases and the J gene end by 4 bases; junction bases not matched to a gene: 5. The CDR3 DNA follows: TGTGCCAGCAGCCAACAGGGGACAGGGGCTTACAATGAGCAGTTCTTC. It translates to CASSQQGTGAYNEQFF.

This chain connects TRBV3-1 to TRBJ1-5; D may be TRBD1 (5 bases). Germline loops: CDR1 LGHDT, CDR2 YNNKEL (reference sequence). The CDR3 totals 14 residues. V gave up 5 bases and J gave up 5 bases, with 13 bases separating them. CDR3 in DNA: TGTGCCAGCAGCTTTCGCGACAGTTATCAGCCCCAGCATTTT. Translation: CASSFRDSYQPQHF. Full variable domain (missing parts from reference TRBV3-1 and TRBJ1-5): DTAVSQTPKYLVTQMGNDKSIKCEQNLGHDTMYWYKQDSKKFLKIMFSYNNKELIINETVPNRFSPKSPDKAHLNLHINSLELGDSAVYFCASSFRDSYQPQHFGDGTRLSIL.

This clonotype was found a few times. The gene calls are TRBV10-3 and TRBJ1-2; no clear D gene. Germline assignment: CDR1 ENHRY and CDR2 SYGVKD. This CDR3 has 13 amino acids. The V and J ends lost 4 bases and 2 bases respectively, with 8 bases between them. CDR3 DNA: TGTGCCATCAGTGGGGCCGAGAACTATGGCTACACCTTC. It codes for CAISGAENYGYTF.

This clonotype was picked up many times. The V gene is TRBV7-9, the J gene TRBJ1-1; 9 nucleotides agree with TRBD1. The CDR3 covers 14 residues. J was trimmed by 6 bases and V by 5 bases; bases with no gene match: 7. Germline CDR1 SEHNR, CDR2 FQNEAQ (reference sequence). The CDR3 bases are TGTGCCAGCAGCGAACCGGGACAGGGCTCTGAAGCTTTCTTT. This translates into CASSEPGQGSEAFF.

This clonotype was detected only a few times. The chain has TRBV5-6 and TRBJ2-1; D ambiguous. The CDR3 covers 14 residues. Germline assignment: CDR1 SGHDT and CDR2 YYEEEE. The V and J ends lost 2 bases and 8 bases respectively, with 14 bases between them. The DNA for the CDR3 is TGTGCCAGCAGCTTTACGGTACTGGTGGATGAGCAGTTCTTC. It translates to CASSFTVLVDEQFF.

Ten or more counts support this clonotype. This rearrangement joins TRBV6-6 to TRBJ2-7, with D uncertain. The CDR3 spans 16 residues. Germline V gene sequence: CDR1 MNHNY, CDR2 SVGAGI (reference sequence). With 7 bases removed from V and 7 bases from J, the gap between germline ends came to 26 bases. The CDR3 nucleotides read TGTGCCAGCACCTTTGGCGCCGAAAGAAGGCTGCGAGAGCAGTACTTC. This encodes CASTFGAERRLREQYF.

V gene TRBV28 combines with J gene TRBJ2-1, with a possible D match to TRBD1 (5 bases). V dropped 6 bases and J dropped 1 base, with 13 bases sitting between them. The CDR3 consists of 15 residues. Germline values: CDR1 MDHEN, CDR2 SYDVKM. In DNA, the CDR3 is TGTGCCAGCAGGACAGCCAAAGGATCCTACAATGAGCAGTTCTTC. It is translated as CASRTAKGSYNEQFF. Looking up the rest from reference TRBV28 and TRBJ2-1 gives the full variable domain: DVKVTQSSRYLVKRTGEKVFLECVQDMDHENMFWYRQDPGLGLRLIYFSYDVKMKEKGDIPEGYSVSREKKERFSLILESASTNQTSMYLCASRTAKGSYNEQFFGPGTRLTVL.

The chain links TRBV25-1 to TRBJ2-1; TRBD2 agrees at 7 bases. Unmatched junction bases numbered 7, after V lost 6 bases and J lost 2 bases. There are 15 residues in the CDR3. Germline-derived CDR1 and CDR2 are MGHDK and SYGVNS. CDR3 in amino acids: CASRESGGAYNEQFF. CDR3 DNA: TGTGCCAGCAGGGAGAGTGGGGGGGCCTACAATGAGCAGTTCTTC.

This clonotype came up many times. The V and J genes are TRBV11-2 and TRBJ2-5; no clear D. V gave up 3 bases and J gave up 1 base, with 6 bases separating them. CDR1 is SGHAT, CDR2 FQNNGV, per germline. CDR3 length: 13 amino acids. CDR3 coding DNA: TGTGCCAGCAGCTTGGATATCCAAGAGACCCAGTACTTC. It encodes CASSLDIQETQYF.

CDR3 region: CASSQTGGTGEQYF. The CDR3 nucleotides are TGTGCCAGCAGCCAAACGGGAGGGACTGGCGAGCAGTACTTC. The chain recombines TRBV4-2 with TRBJ2-7; 8 bases fit TRBD2. The germline V gene encodes CDR1 LGHNA and CDR2 YNFKEQ. The CDR3 extends over 14 amino acids. J gave up 6 bases and V 2 bases, and 6 bases lay outside the gene matches.

This clonotype showed up just a few times. J is TRBJ2-5 and V is TRBV7-3, with 11 bases lining up with TRBD2. Per the germline V gene, CDR1 is SGHTA and CDR2 is FQGTGA. This CDR3 contains 16 residues. Trimming at V came to 4 bases and at J to 1 base, leaving 5 bases not matched to a gene. The CDR3 nucleotides read TGTGCCAGCAGCTCCGGGACTAGCGGACTCCAAGAGACCCAGTACTTC. It specifies CASSSGTSGLQETQYF.

This sequence joins TRBV20-1 and TRBJ1-1; D is perhaps TRBD1 (5 bases). Between the trimmed V and J ends, which lost 6 bases and 8 bases, there was a span of 13 bases. The CDR3 contains 11 residues. CDR1 is DFQATT and CDR2 is SNEGSKA in the germline V gene (reference sequence). The CDR3 DNA follows: TGCAGTGCGAGATGGAGGGGAGAAGCTTTCTTT. Protein product: CSARWRGEAFF.

This clonotype was found many times. This chain links TRBV7-2 with TRBJ2-5, with TRBD2 as a possible D gene (5 bases). The germline V gene has CDR1 SGHTA and CDR2 FQGNSA. This CDR3 region has 14 residues. The V end lost 1 base, the J end lost 0 bases, and 6 bases lay between the germline ends. CDR3 sequence: CASSLGGYQETQYF. The DNA of the CDR3 is TGTGCCAGCAGCTTAGGAGGGTACCAAGAGACCCAGTACTTC.

The V gene is TRBV19, the J gene TRBJ2-3, with D possibly being TRBD1 (6 bases). CDR3 length: 13 residues. CDR1 is LNHDA, CDR2 SQIVND, per germline (reference sequence). The V end was cut by 7 bases, the J end by 5 bases, with 13 bases between. The CDR3 is CASMNRAGDTQYF. The CDR3 DNA follows: TGTGCCAGTATGAACAGGGCGGGAGATACGCAGTATTTT. The full variable domain, rest sourced from reference TRBV19 and TRBJ2-3, is DGGITQSPKYLFRKEGQNVTLSCEQNLNHDAMYWYRQDPGQGLRLIYYSQIVNDFQKGDIAEGYSVSREKKESFPLTVTSAQKNPTAFYLCASMNRAGDTQYFGPGTRLTVL.

There are many counts of this clonotype. The rearrangement links TRBV7-6 to TRBJ1-4; 7 positions match TRBD1. CDR3 length equals 14 residues. V shed 5 bases and J 11 bases; nucleotides not matched to a gene: 11. CDR1 and CDR2 from the germline V gene are SGHVS and FNYEAQ. CDR3 sequence reads: CASSQSTGALKLFF. DNA of the CDR3: TGTGCCAGCAGCCAATCCACAGGGGCCCTCAAACTGTTTTTT.

A few counts support this clonotype. The genes are TRBV28 and TRBJ1-2; unclear D gene. Germline CDR1 is MDHEN and CDR2 is SYDVKM. V lost 4 bases and J 7 bases, leaving 10 bases between the germline ends. The CDR3 has 12 residues. CDR3 residues: CASSSTPGGYTF. The CDR3 DNA sequence: TGTGCCAGCAGTTCGACCCCCGGTGGCTACACCTTC.

This clonotype came up many times. The chain couples TRBV7-2 to TRBJ2-1; the match to TRBD2 covers 7 bases. The CDR3 loop spans 13 amino acids. Germline assignment: CDR1 SGHTA and CDR2 FQGNSA. Unmatched junction bases numbered 1, after V lost 8 bases and J lost 0 bases. The CDR3 bases are TGTGCCAGCCGGACTAGCTCCTACAATGAGCAGTTCTTC. Residues: CASRTSSYNEQFF. Together with reference TRBV7-2 and TRBJ2-1, the CDR3 gives the full variable domain: GAGVSQSPSNKVTEKGKDVELRCDPISGHTALYWYRQSLGQGLEFLIYFQGNSAPDKSGLPSDRFSAERTGGSVSTLTIQRTQQEDSAVYLCASRTSSYNEQFFGPGTRLTVL.

This clonotype was observed many times. The rearrangement uses TRBV27 and TRBJ2-5; tentatively, D is TRBD1 (6 bases). The CDR3 totals 14 residues. The germline V gene has CDR1 MNHEY and CDR2 SMNVEV (reference sequence). The germline V and J ends were trimmed by 5 bases and 0 bases, with 10 bases remaining between them. The CDR3 loop reads CASSQTGHQETQYF. The CDR3 region has the DNA TGTGCCAGCAGTCAGACAGGTCACCAAGAGACCCAGTACTTC.

The chain carries TRBV11-2 and TRBJ2-1; TRBD1 matches 11 bases. The trim removed 5 bases at V and 8 bases at J, leaving 5 bases unmatched. Germline V gene data show CDR1 as SGHAT and CDR2 as FQNNGV. The CDR3 spans 14 residues. CDR3 sequence: CASSHGQGADEQFF. The CDR3 nucleotides are TGTGCCAGCAGCCACGGACAGGGGGCGGATGAGCAGTTCTTC.

The chain carries TRBV10-3 and TRBJ1-5; the D is unclear. From germline, CDR1 is ENHRY and CDR2 SYGVKD. The V end was cut by 0 bases, the J end by 2 bases, with 5 bases between. This CDR3 contains 14 residues. The CDR3, as DNA: TGTGCCATCAGTGAGTCCAGGCGCAATCAGCCCCAGCATTTT. Translation gives CAISESRRNQPQHF.

The chain employs TRBV2 and TRBJ1-6, with TRBD1 matching 8 bases. The CDR3 totals 12 residues. The junction had 6 bases not matched to a gene; V was cut back by 6 bases and J by 14 bases. Germline lookup yields CDR1 SNHLY and CDR2 FYNNEI. Written as DNA, the CDR3 is TGTGCCAGCAGGGACAGGGCCTGGTCCCTCCACTTT. It yields the protein CASRDRAWSLHF.

This clonotype was counted ten times or more. The chain has TRBV7-2 and TRBJ2-7, with D hard to call. This CDR3 region has 14 residues. V was shortened by 4 bases and J by 5 bases, with 15 bases between the two germline ends. Germline assignment: CDR1 SGHTA and CDR2 FQGNSA. DNA of the CDR3: TGTGCCAGCAGCTCCCTACTGACTGCTCACGAGCAGTACTTC. Protein product: CASSSLLTAHEQYF.

This clonotype has only a few counts. The rearrangement joins TRBV6-1 to TRBJ2-1; TRBD1 aligns across 8 bases. From germline, CDR1 is MNHNS and CDR2 SASEGT. Trimming took 6 bases from V and 4 from J; bases not matched to a gene: 11. This CDR3 spans 16 amino acids. The CDR3 sequence is CASRPQTGGSYNEQFF. The CDR3 DNA follows: TGTGCCAGCAGGCCGCAAACAGGGGGTTCTTACAATGAGCAGTTCTTC.

The chain links TRBV6-2 or TRBV6-3 to TRBJ1-1; 8 bases are shared with TRBD1. Germline CDR1 is MNHEY and CDR2 is SVGEGT. The CDR3 is 13 residues long. Trimming took 2 bases from V and 8 from J; bases not matched to a gene: 4. CDR3 DNA sequence: TGTGCCAGCAGTTACAGGACAGGGCGAGAAGCTTTCTTT. Translated: CASSYRTGREAFF.

This clonotype was observed many times. This chain links TRBV7-2 with TRBJ1-1, with D maybe TRBD1 (6 bases). Germline assignment: CDR1 SGHTA and CDR2 FQGNSA. V lost 7 bases and J lost 4, with 19 bases in between. The length of the CDR3 is 15 residues. The CDR3 DNA sequence: TGTGCCAGCAAGGCTCAGGGGATATCTAGCACTGAAGCTTTCTTT. This codes for CASKAQGISSTEAFF.